One and the same sample provided the 32 T cell receptor beta chains below, sequenced in a study of beta chain features in type 1 diabetes. Isolated RNA was reverse transcribed in full, so expressed TCRB transcripts were sequenced. Clones were read by immunoSEQ multiplex PCR, and TCRdb kept only the in-frame ones, dropping some. The repertoire consists of 150,000 to 200,000 clones, with roughly 60% occurring once and the leading ten covering about 0.1%. Findings and caveats of the study: TCRB CDR3 length was moderately but significantly reduced in all four CD4+ subsets of Type 1 diabetes patients.

Antigens for these TCRs are unknown. Sequenced sample: naive CD4+ T cells from blood. Receptors were obtained from a man aged 25-45 years with type 1 diabetes.

The count of this clone is one. The chain joins TRBV10-3 to TRBJ2-1, with D perhaps TRBD2 (5 bases). CDR1 ENHRY and CDR2 SYGVKD come from the germline V gene. The CDR3 runs 16 residues. Trimming stripped 6 bases from V and 0 bases from J, with 15 bases between. CDR3 in DNA: TGTGCCATCAGCGGCGGGTTTGAATACTCCTACAATGAGCAGTTCTTC. This translates into CAISGGFEYSYNEQFF.

This clone was detected ten times or more. The V call is TRBV28, the J call TRBJ1-2, with D tentatively TRBD1 (5 bases). The CDR3 has 12 amino acids. CDR1 is MDHEN, CDR2 SYDVKM, per germline. Deletions cut 7 bases from V and 7 bases from J, with 13 bases between. The CDR3 DNA is TGTGCCAGCACGGGGCCTCCTGGTGGCTACACCTTC. Protein product: CASTGPPGGYTF.

This chain links TRBV4-1 with TRBJ2-7; 7 bases are a match to TRBD2. Trimming at V came to 0 bases and at J to 2 bases, leaving 7 bases not matched to a gene. Germline assignment: CDR1 MGHRA and CDR2 YSYEKL. This CDR3 contains 16 residues. The CDR3 DNA reads TGCGCCAGCAGCCAAGAATGGACGGGGGGAGCCTACGAGCAGTACTTC. This encodes CASSQEWTGGAYEQYF.

J is TRBJ1-2 and V is TRBV9, with D unclear. The CDR3 runs to 13 residues. Trimming cost V 4 bases and J 4 bases, with 11 bases left between them. The germline gives CDR1 SGDLS, CDR2 YYNGEE. The CDR3 loop reads CASSTRGSYGYTF. In nucleotides, the CDR3 is TGTGCCAGCAGCACACGGGGTAGCTATGGCTACACCTTC.

The chain employs TRBV29-1 and TRBJ2-3; TRBD2 matches at 8 bases. Germline assignment: CDR1 SQVTM and CDR2 ANQGSEA. The V segment lost 3 bases and the J segment 5 bases; nucleotides outside the gene matches: 7. CDR3 size: 14 residues. CDR3 in amino acids: CSVERKAGGDTQYF. The CDR3 DNA reads as TGCAGCGTTGAGCGTAAGGCGGGAGGAGATACGCAGTATTTT.

The rearrangement joins TRBV2 to TRBJ2-3, with 9 bases aligning to TRBD2. Germline V lookup: CDR1 SNHLY, CDR2 FYNNEI. The CDR3 extends over 14 amino acids. The J segment lost 2 bases and the V segment lost 5 bases, leaving 2 bases of the junction unmatched. The CDR3 sequence: CASSPSGATDTQYF. The CDR3 coding sequence is TGTGCCAGCAGTCCTAGCGGGGCCACAGATACGCAGTATTTT.

The rearrangement links TRBV4-3 to TRBJ2-7; TRBD1 aligns across 8 bases. This CDR3 is 15 amino acids long. Looked up from germline, CDR1 is LGHNA and CDR2 is YSLEER. V shed 4 bases and J 1 base; nucleotides not matched to a gene: 6. The CDR3 loop is CASSRGTGPSYEQYF. CDR3 nucleotides: TGCGCCAGCAGCCGCGGGACAGGCCCTTCCTACGAGCAGTACTTC.

This chain uses TRBV9 with TRBJ1-3; D not resolved. The V and J ends lost 0 bases and 7 bases respectively, with 14 bases between them. CDR1 SGDLS and CDR2 YYNGEE come from the germline V gene. The CDR3 is 15 residues long. CDR3 nucleotides: TGTGCCAGCAGCGTAGCTATATCCTTTGGGAACACCATATATTTT. It is translated as CASSVAISFGNTIYF.

V usage is TRBV19 and J usage is TRBJ2-6; D may be TRBD1 (5 bases). Looked up from germline, CDR1 is LNHDA and CDR2 is SQIVND (reference sequence). The CDR3 is 15 residues long. The V end lost 4 bases, the J end lost 0 bases, and 7 bases lay between the germline ends. The CDR3 spells CASSRQSSGANVLTF. CDR3 nucleotide sequence: TGTGCCAGTAGTAGACAGAGCTCTGGGGCCAACGTCCTGACTTTC.

The chain combines TRBV13 with TRBJ2-3, with 10 bases identical to TRBD2. Germline V lookup: CDR1 PRHDT, CDR2 FYEKMQ (reference sequence). The CDR3 is 16 amino acids. The junction had 8 bases not matched to a gene; V was cut back by 5 bases and J by 3 bases. CDR3 sequence reads: CASSPRGLAETDTQYF. The CDR3, as DNA: TGTGCCAGCAGCCCGCGAGGACTAGCGGAAACAGATACGCAGTATTTT.

This chain links TRBV18 with TRBJ2-6; D unresolved. Between the trimmed V and J ends, which lost 3 bases and 0 bases, there was a span of 12 bases. The germline gives CDR1 KGHSH, CDR2 LQKENI. This CDR3 is built from 17 residues. In DNA form, the CDR3 reads TGTGCCAGCTCACCCGTGGAGAGCTACTCTGGGGCCAACGTCCTGACTTTC. It specifies CASSPVESYSGANVLTF.

The V call is TRBV20-1, the J call TRBJ2-1; no clear D. Trimming removed 1 base at V and 10 bases at J, with 8 bases between. This CDR3 is 11 amino acids long. Germline assignment: CDR1 DFQATT and CDR2 SNEGSKA (reference sequence). CDR3 protein: CSARALEEQFF. The CDR3 DNA reads TGCAGTGCTAGAGCGCTCGAGGAGCAGTTCTTC.

V usage is TRBV6-1 and J usage is TRBJ2-7; TRBD2 matches 13 bases. There are 13 residues in the CDR3. J was trimmed by 4 bases and V by 8 bases; bases with no gene match: 2. Looked up from germline, CDR1 is MNHNS and CDR2 is SASEGT. CDR3 region: CASRTSGGYEQYF. The CDR3 region has the DNA TGTGCCAGCCGGACTAGCGGGGGATACGAGCAGTACTTC.

The CDR3 is CAISEGVTETQYF. For the CDR3, the DNA is TGTGCCATCAGTGAAGGGGTTACAGAGACCCAGTACTTC. The genes are TRBV10-3 and TRBJ2-5, with TRBD1 as a possible D gene (5 bases). The germline gives CDR1 ENHRY, CDR2 SYGVKD. This CDR3 has 13 amino acids. V shed 3 bases and J shed 4 bases, with 9 bases lying between them.

The V and J genes are TRBV27 and TRBJ2-6, with D possibly TRBD1 on 6 matching bases. V gave up 5 bases and J gave up 2 bases, with 13 bases separating them. Germline CDR1 MNHEY, CDR2 SMNVEV (reference sequence). This CDR3 is built from 16 residues. Here the CDR3 reads CASSTSGVPGANVLTF. CDR3 DNA: TGTGCCAGCAGTACATCAGGGGTGCCTGGGGCCAACGTCCTGACTTTC. Together with reference TRBV27 and TRBJ2-6, the CDR3 gives the full variable domain: EAQVTQNPRYLITVTGKKLTVTCSQNMNHEYMSWYRQDPGLGLRQIYYSMNVEVTDKGDVPEGYKVSRKEKRNFPLILESPSPNQTSLYFCASSTSGVPGANVLTFGAGSRLTVL.

This clone showed up just once. The chain employs TRBV9 and TRBJ2-5; 11 nucleotides line up with TRBD2. Trimming took 4 bases from V and 5 from J; bases not matched to a gene: 10. The CDR3 is 16 residues long. Germline loops: CDR1 SGDLS, CDR2 YYNGEE. CDR3 sequence reads: CASSTRLAGRSETQYF. CDR3 DNA sequence: TGTGCCAGCAGCACAAGACTAGCGGGGCGTTCGGAGACCCAGTACTTC.

This clone occurred a few times. This chain connects TRBV29-1 to TRBJ1-4; no definite D call. V was cut by 4 bases and J by 2 bases, with 5 bases left in between. The CDR3 length is 12 residues. Germline-derived CDR1 and CDR2 are SQVTM and ANQGSEA. The CDR3, as DNA: TGCAGCGTTGGACATACTAATGAAAAACTGTTTTTT. It encodes CSVGHTNEKLFF. Supplemented by reference TRBV29-1 and TRBJ1-4, the full variable domain reads SAVISQKPSRDICQRGTSLTIQCQVDSQVTMMFWYRQQPGQSLTLIATANQGSEATYESGFVIDKFPISRPNLTFSTLTVSNMSPEDSSIYLCSVGHTNEKLFFGSGTQLSVL.

The V gene is TRBV7-2, the J gene TRBJ2-6, with D uncertain. This CDR3 has 16 amino acids. Trimming removed 5 bases from V and 0 bases from J, with 11 bases in between. CDR1 is SGHTA and CDR2 is FQGNSA in the germline V gene. The CDR3 nucleotides read TGTGCCAGCAGCCCGCCGGGCGCCTCTGGGGCCAACGTCCTGACTTTC. Translating gives CASSPPGASGANVLTF.

V is TRBV4-3 and J is TRBJ2-6; D call uncertain. Trimming stripped 0 bases from V and 0 bases from J, with 15 bases between. This CDR3 has 19 residues. Germline V gene lookup returns CDR1 LGHNA and CDR2 YSLEER. The CDR3: CASSQEAPQAFSGANVLTF. In DNA, the CDR3 is TGCGCCAGCAGCCAAGAAGCTCCCCAGGCTTTCTCTGGGGCCAACGTCCTGACTTTC.

A single count supports this clone. This chain uses TRBV9 with TRBJ2-3; TRBD2 agrees at 10 bases. CDR1 and CDR2 (germline): SGDLS, YYNGEE. This CDR3 spans 16 amino acids. After removal of 0 bases from V and 1 base from J, the junction contained 2 bases not matched to a gene. The CDR3 DNA is TGTGCCAGCAGCGTAGAAGGGACTAGCGGCACAGATACGCAGTATTTT. This gives the protein CASSVEGTSGTDTQYF.

This chain uses TRBV29-1 with TRBJ2-3, with a weak D call TRBD1 (5 bases). Germline CDR1 SQVTM, CDR2 ANQGSEA. The CDR3 is 14 amino acids. V was cut by 4 bases and J by 1 base, with 12 bases left in between. The chain's CDR3 is CSVASGAGTDTQYF. CDR3 DNA: TGCAGCGTTGCAAGTGGGGCAGGCACAGATACGCAGTATTTT.

V is TRBV30 and J is TRBJ2-7; tentatively, D is TRBD2 (7 bases). CDR1 is GTSNPN, CDR2 SVGIG, per germline (reference sequence). V lost 0 bases and J lost 5, with 23 bases in between. The CDR3 extends over 17 amino acids. The CDR3 nucleotides are TGTGCCTGGAGTGTACGGGGAGGGGGAGAACCTCTCCACGAGCAGTACTTC. It encodes CAWSVRGGGEPLHEQYF.

The chain links TRBV30 to TRBJ1-5, with 10 bases fitting TRBD1. The CDR3 has 17 residues. Losses at the gene ends were 4 bases for V and 2 bases for J; bases not matched to a gene: 11. CDR1 and CDR2 from the germline V gene are GTSNPN and SVGIG (reference sequence). For the CDR3, the DNA is TGTGCCTGGATTCAGGACAGGGGGTTGTGCGGCAATCAGCCCCAGCATTTT. Its protein is CAWIQDRGLCGNQPQHF. The variable domain in full, completed from reference TRBV30 and TRBJ1-5, reads SQTIHQWPATLVQPVGSPLSLECTVEGTSNPNLYWYRQAAGRGLQLLFYSVGIGQISSEVPQNLSASRPQDRQFILSSKKLLLSDSGFYLCAWIQDRGLCGNQPQHFGDGTRLSIL.

J is TRBJ2-6 and V is TRBV5-1; D not resolved. CDR3 length: 14 amino acids. Germline CDR1 SGHRS, CDR2 YFSETQ. Trimming left V 5 bases short and J 3 bases short, with 9 bases between. The CDR3, as DNA: TGCGCCAGCAGTGCGGAGTTTGGGGCCAACGTCCTGACTTTC. It codes for CASSAEFGANVLTF.

This chain's CDR3 is CAHSTGVSGNTIYF. CDR3 sequence (DNA): TGTGCCCATTCTACAGGGGTTTCTGGAAACACCATATATTTT. V usage is TRBV30 and J usage is TRBJ1-3; 7 positions match TRBD1. The length of the CDR3 is 14 residues. J lost 1 base, V lost 8 bases, and 8 bases had no gene match. The V gene's germline CDR1 is GTSNPN and CDR2 SVGIG (reference sequence).

The count of this clone is one. The V and J genes are TRBV29-1 and TRBJ1-1; 7 bases match TRBD1. CDR1 SQVTM and CDR2 ANQGSEA come from the germline V gene. J was trimmed by 2 bases and V by 6 bases; bases with no gene match: 6. The CDR3 has 13 amino acids. The CDR3 DNA reads as TGCAGCGTGCCCGGAGGGGGCAACACTGAAGCTTTCTTT. Protein product: CSVPGGGNTEAFF.

V and J are TRBV30 and TRBJ1-2; a possible D gene is TRBD1 (5 bases). V dropped 0 bases and J dropped 11 bases, with 13 bases sitting between them. Germline CDR1 and CDR2: GTSNPN and SVGIG (reference sequence). The CDR3 totals 12 residues. The CDR3 nucleotides read TGTGCCTGGAGTGTACCCAGGGCCGTGTACACCTTC. Its protein is CAWSVPRAVYTF.

The chain is built from TRBV30 and TRBJ1-4; tentative D call: TRBD1 (5 bases). V lost 6 bases to trimming and J lost 4 bases, with 18 bases between them. The CDR3 has 15 amino acids. Germline CDR1 reads GTSNPN; CDR2 reads SVGIG (reference sequence). The CDR3 nucleotides are TGTGCCTGCTGGATCACAGGCCCGGGTAATGAAAAACTGTTTTTT. Amino acids: CACWITGPGNEKLFF.

This rearrangement joins TRBV7-2 to TRBJ2-3, with D perhaps TRBD2 (6 bases). The length of the CDR3 is 13 residues. V was cut by 4 bases and J by 4 bases, with 9 bases left in between. In germline, CDR1 is SGHTA, CDR2 FQGNSA. In DNA, the CDR3 is TGTGCCAGCAGCTCGGGGACTTCAGATACGCAGTATTTT. The encoded protein is CASSSGTSDTQYF.

Only one count was recorded for this clone. The genes are TRBV7-2 and TRBJ1-2; no definite D call. V was trimmed by 1 base and J by 6 bases, leaving 9 bases between them. The germline V gene has CDR1 SGHTA and CDR2 FQGNSA. The CDR3 is 13 residues long. The CDR3 sequence is CASSLVVGDGYTF. CDR3 coding DNA: TGTGCCAGCAGCTTAGTGGTAGGCGATGGCTACACCTTC.

The sample holds a few counts of this clone. The gene calls are TRBV5-1 and TRBJ2-3; 7 nucleotides agree with TRBD2. CDR1 is SGHRS and CDR2 is YFSETQ in the germline V gene. V gave up 0 bases and J gave up 4 bases; unmatched junction bases: 8. This CDR3 spans 16 amino acids. CDR3 nucleotide sequence: TGCGCCAGCAGCTTGGATCTGACGGGGAGGGCAGATACGCAGTATTTT. Translating gives CASSLDLTGRADTQYF.

The chain couples TRBV7-9 to TRBJ1-6; perhaps TRBD1 as D (5 bases). The V gene lost 1 base and the J gene lost 14 bases, with 9 bases spanning the gap. The CDR3 length is 12 residues. Germline V gene sequence: CDR1 SEHNR, CDR2 FQNEAQ (reference sequence). The CDR3 spells CASSLVQGSLHF. The CDR3 nucleotides are TGTGCCAGCAGCTTAGTGCAGGGATCCCTCCACTTT. Based on the CDR3 plus reference TRBV7-9 and TRBJ1-6, the full variable domain is DTGVSQNPRHKITKRGQNVTFRCDPISEHNRLYWYRQTLGQGPEFLTYFQNEAQLEKSRLLSDRFSAERPKGSFSTLEIQRTEQGDSAMYLCASSLVQGSLHFGNGTRLTVT.